Shown below are 30 T cell receptor beta chains from a single sample sequenced in a study of T-cell memory formation after mild COVID-19. MiXCR was run by TCRdb on the 5' RACE reads, yielding one entry per CDR3 protein. The top ten hold 1.5% to 1.7% of the sample, which has tens of thousands of distinct CDR3 sequences, under 25% seen once. Sequencing input: PBMCs or a T cell subset sorted from them (not recorded which). These receptors came from an adult who had mild COVID-19 (a few samples of this study predate the infection). Cell type and time point are not known.

In its sample, this clonotype was seen a few times. Written as DNA, the CDR3 is TGCGCCAGCAGCCAAGAGCGACGGGGAGTCGATGAGCAGTTCTTC. Protein sequence: CASSQERRGVDEQFF. V is TRBV4-1 and J is TRBJ2-1; D perhaps matches TRBD2 (5 bases). The CDR3 has 15 amino acids. CDR1 MGHRA and CDR2 YSYEKL come from the germline V gene. Trimming shortened V by 0 bases and J by 8 bases, and 14 bases separated the two germline ends.

Regarding this clonotype: Germline and junction disagree at one end, which may indicate a read error. The chain carries TRBV7-8 and TRBJ1-1; 9 bases align to TRBD1. CDR1 is SGHVS and CDR2 is FQNEAQ in the germline V gene. The CDR3 is made up of 12 amino acids. CDR3 region: CASSVAGTGPFF. CDR3 DNA sequence: TGTGCCAGCAGCGTAGCTGGGACAGGGCCTTTCTTT.

This clonotype was counted many times. This chain joins TRBV7-3 and TRBJ2-2; D perhaps matches TRBD1 (5 bases). The CDR3 runs to 14 residues. CDR1 is SGHTA and CDR2 is FQGTGA in the germline V gene. Trimming shortened V by 5 bases and J by 1 base, and 8 bases separated the two germline ends. The CDR3 region is CASSAQGNTGELFF. CDR3 bases: TGTGCCAGCAGCGCGCAGGGGAACACCGGGGAGCTGTTTTTT.

This clonotype came up many times. J is TRBJ1-6 and V is TRBV7-9, with TRBD1 identical over 8 bases. The V gene's germline CDR1 is SEHNR and CDR2 FQNEAQ (reference sequence). V shed 5 bases and J 5 bases; nucleotides not matched to a gene: 5. The CDR3 runs 15 residues. The CDR3 DNA is TGTGCCAGCAGCCCGGACAGGGTGAATAATTCACCCCTCCACTTT. Amino acid sequence: CASSPDRVNNSPLHF.

This clonotype came up many times. The gene calls are TRBV4-3 and TRBJ1-1; possibly TRBD1 for D (5 bases). CDR1 is LGHNA and CDR2 is YSLEER in the germline V gene. Deletions cut 0 bases from V and 1 base from J, with 18 bases between. The CDR3 length is 18 residues. CDR3 loop: CASSQEKIGDWGNTEAFF. DNA for the CDR3: TGCGCCAGCAGCCAAGAGAAGATAGGGGATTGGGGGAACACTGAAGCTTTCTTT.

By frequency in the sample, this clonotype is medium-sized (0.01 to 0.1%). The V call is TRBV5-1, the J call TRBJ2-5; D is perhaps TRBD2 (6 bases). Looked up from germline, CDR1 is SGHRS and CDR2 is YFSETQ. The V gene lost 5 bases and the J gene lost 2 bases, with 10 bases spanning the gap. This CDR3 has 13 residues. CDR3 in DNA: TGCGCCAGCAGGCTGGGGGGTCAAGAGACCCAGTACTTC. Its translation is CASRLGGQETQYF.

This clonotype has ten or more counts. The chain combines TRBV7-8 with TRBJ1-2; D is ambiguous. Trimming removed 5 bases at V and 8 bases at J, with 12 bases between. The CDR3 runs to 12 residues. Germline V gene lookup returns CDR1 SGHVS and CDR2 FQNEAQ. This CDR3 reads CASSGRIGGYTF. The CDR3 DNA reads TGTGCCAGCAGCGGGAGGATCGGAGGCTACACCTTC.

The chain combines TRBV7-2 with TRBJ1-3, with D perhaps matching TRBD1 (5 bases). Germline CDR1 reads SGHTA; CDR2 reads FQGNSA. The CDR3 extends over 16 amino acids. The V end was cut by 0 bases, the J end by 0 bases, with 9 bases between. The DNA for the CDR3 is TGTGCCAGCAGCTTAGCGATGGGGACCTCTGGAAACACCATATATTTT. The encoded protein is CASSLAMGTSGNTIYF.

V gene TRBV9 combines with J gene TRBJ2-3, with D perhaps given as TRBD1 or TRBD2 (5 bases each). V was trimmed by 0 bases and J by 0 bases, leaving 8 bases between them. There are 15 residues in the CDR3. Per germline, CDR1 SGDLS and CDR2 YYNGEE. CDR3 nucleotides: TGTGCCAGCAGCGTAGACGGGGACAGCACAGATACGCAGTATTTT. Protein product: CASSVDGDSTDTQYF.

There are many counts of this clonotype. This sequence joins TRBV7-2 and TRBJ2-1, with unresolved D. Germline CDR1 is SGHTA and CDR2 is FQGNSA. The CDR3 is made up of 15 amino acids. V was pared by 10 bases and J by 0 bases, with 16 bases between. As DNA, the CDR3 is TGTGCCATCTCTTCGGACCAGAGCTCCTACAATGAGCAGTTCTTC. Translating gives CAISSDQSSYNEQFF.

This clonotype was picked up many times. The rearrangement uses TRBV30 and TRBJ2-5, with TRBD2 identical over 13 bases. Trimming removed 2 bases from V and 6 bases from J; junction bases left unmatched: 3. Looked up from germline, CDR1 is GTSNPN and CDR2 is SVGIG (reference sequence). CDR3 size: 14 residues. CDR3 in amino acids: CAWSLGLAGKTQYF. The CDR3 nucleotides are TGTGCCTGGAGTTTGGGACTAGCGGGGAAGACCCAGTACTTC.

This clonotype is classed as medium-sized. The chain has TRBV4-3 and TRBJ2-5; weak D call: TRBD2 (5 bases). This CDR3 is built from 14 residues. The ends were cut back, 2 bases at V and 4 bases at J, with 11 bases in the middle. Germline loops: CDR1 LGHNA, CDR2 YSLEER. The CDR3 is CASSQSLARETQYF. The CDR3 region has the DNA TGCGCCAGCAGCCAAAGCCTAGCAAGAGAGACCCAGTACTTC.

V usage is TRBV29-1 and J usage is TRBJ1-2, with D uncertain. The V gene lost 4 bases and the J gene lost 6 bases, with 12 bases spanning the gap. The CDR3 contains 12 residues. Germline loops: CDR1 SQVTM, CDR2 ANQGSEA. The DNA for the CDR3 is TGCAGCGTTGTCGGGAACGCAAATGGCTACACCTTC. Translated: CSVVGNANGYTF.

The sample holds a few counts of this clonotype. This sequence joins TRBV4-1 and TRBJ2-1; D remains ambiguous. Germline V CDR1 and CDR2: MGHRA, YSYEKL. The CDR3 is 17 amino acids. V lost 0 bases, J lost 4 bases, and 16 bases lay in between. Written as DNA, the CDR3 is TGCGCCAGCAGCCAAGAAAATCGGGCGTTGGAGTACAATGAGCAGTTCTTC. Protein: CASSQENRALEYNEQFF.

This clonotype came up many times. The chain uses TRBV5-4 and TRBJ1-4; tentative D call: TRBD1 (5 bases). With 0 bases removed from V and 6 bases from J, the gap between germline ends came to 9 bases. The CDR3 totals 14 residues. Germline CDR1 reads SGHNT; CDR2 reads YYREEE (reference sequence). The CDR3 coding sequence is TGTGCCAGCAGCTTGGAACAGGATGATGAAAAACTGTTTTTT. The encoded protein is CASSLEQDDEKLFF.

This clonotype appeared many times. The J gene is TRBJ2-1, the V gene TRBV5-1; 7 bases are a match to TRBD2. The ends lost 1 base at V and 6 bases at J; junction bases unmatched: 4. The CDR3 spans 14 residues. Germline V lookup: CDR1 SGHRS, CDR2 YFSETQ. The CDR3 here is CASSLRLAPNEQFF. The CDR3 nucleotides are TGCGCCAGCAGCTTGCGACTAGCTCCCAATGAGCAGTTCTTC. The complete variable domain, with remaining parts taken from reference TRBV5-1 and TRBJ2-1, reads KAGVTQTPRYLIKTRGQQVTLSCSPISGHRSVSWYQQTPGQGLQFLFEYFSETQRNKGNFPGRFSGRQFSNSRSEMNVSTLELGDSALYLCASSLRLAPNEQFFGPGTRLTVL.

This clonotype showed up many times. The chain employs TRBV5-6 and TRBJ2-3, with D possibly TRBD1 on 5 matching bases. Deletions cut 0 bases from V and 7 bases from J, with 9 bases between. The CDR3 length is 13 residues. Germline-derived CDR1 and CDR2 are SGHDT and YYEEEE. The CDR3 loop reads CASSLGRVNTQYF. The CDR3 DNA reads TGTGCCAGCAGCTTGGGCAGGGTGAATACGCAGTATTTT.

This clonotype was counted ten times or more. The V and J genes are TRBV3-1 and TRBJ1-3, with unresolved D. CDR3 length: 12 residues. In germline, CDR1 is LGHDT, CDR2 YNNKEL (reference sequence). Trimming stripped 1 base from V and 5 bases from J, with 3 bases between. The chain's CDR3 is CASSQGRNTIYF. DNA for the CDR3: TGTGCCAGCAGCCAAGGGAGAAACACCATATATTTT.

The chain has TRBV29-1 and TRBJ2-2; the D gene could be TRBD1 or TRBD2 (5 bases each). V lost 2 bases, J lost 5 bases, and 6 bases lay in between. Germline CDR1 reads SQVTM; CDR2 reads ANQGSEA. The CDR3 totals 12 residues. The CDR3: CSVEWGTGELFF. In nucleotides, the CDR3 is TGCAGCGTTGAATGGGGGACCGGGGAGCTGTTTTTT.

Many counts were recorded for this clonotype. The V gene is TRBV7-9, the J gene TRBJ1-3; D is perhaps TRBD1 (5 bases). The CDR3 contains 12 residues. Trimming removed 1 base from V and 9 bases from J, with 7 bases in between. Germline assignment: CDR1 SEHNR and CDR2 FQNEAQ (reference sequence). CDR3 nucleotides: TGTGCCAGCAGCTTAGATGGGGGCACCATATATTTT. Encoded protein: CASSLDGGTIYF.

V usage is TRBV7-9 and J usage is TRBJ1-1; no reliable D call. Deletions cut 5 bases from V and 4 bases from J, with 20 bases between. Germline V gives CDR1 SEHNR, CDR2 FQNEAQ (reference sequence). The CDR3 totals 16 residues. The CDR3, as DNA: TGTGCCAGCAGCCCTCGGTTGGCAGGAGGAGTCACTGAAGCTTTCTTT. Translating it yields CASSPRLAGGVTEAFF.

This clonotype came up many times. The rearrangement uses TRBV3-1 and TRBJ2-3, with 7 bases that match TRBD2. Germline CDR1 is LGHDT and CDR2 is YNNKEL (reference sequence). V was clipped by 4 bases and J by 6 bases; unmatched bases: 10. The CDR3 is 15 amino acids. The CDR3 sequence is CASSLGTTNRDTQYF. In DNA, the CDR3 is TGTGCCAGCAGCCTCGGGACTACCAACAGGGATACGCAGTATTTT.

This clonotype was recorded many times. This chain joins TRBV4-1 and TRBJ1-1; 7 nucleotides align to TRBD1. CDR1 and CDR2 from the germline V gene are MGHRA and YSYEKL. CDR3 size: 16 residues. Trimming at V came to 4 bases and at J to 0 bases, leaving 8 bases not matched to a gene. CDR3 DNA: TGCGCCAGCAGCCCCGGACAGGCTTCACTGAACACTGAAGCTTTCTTT. Encoded protein: CASSPGQASLNTEAFF.

In its sample, this clonotype was seen many times. The chain uses TRBV7-9 and TRBJ2-1, with 8 bases aligning to TRBD2. The junction had 3 bases not matched to a gene; V was cut back by 5 bases and J by 0 bases. CDR1 is SEHNR, CDR2 FQNEAQ, per germline (reference sequence). This CDR3 region has 15 residues. The CDR3 is CASSVTSVSYNEQFF. CDR3 nucleotides: TGTGCCAGCAGCGTGACTAGCGTCTCCTACAATGAGCAGTTCTTC. Full variable domain (outside the CDR3, taken from reference TRBV7-9 and TRBJ2-1): DTGVSQNPRHKITKRGQNVTFRCDPISEHNRLYWYRQTLGQGPEFLTYFQNEAQLEKSRLLSDRFSAERPKGSFSTLEIQRTEQGDSAMYLCASSVTSVSYNEQFFGPGTRLTVL.

This clonotype has a count of ten or more. The chain is built from TRBV9 and TRBJ1-2; D is unclear. This CDR3 spans 13 amino acids. CDR1 and CDR2 from the germline V gene are SGDLS and YYNGEE. Trimming cost V 6 bases and J 3 bases, with 12 bases left between them. The CDR3 protein is CASTPRTDYGYTF. The CDR3 nucleotides are TGTGCCAGCACCCCCAGGACGGACTATGGCTACACCTTC.

This clonotype appeared many times. The V call is TRBV12-3 or TRBV12-4, the J call TRBJ1-5; D remains ambiguous. There are 14 residues in the CDR3. Trimming cost V 1 base and J 7 bases, with 11 bases left between them. The CDR3: CASSLEGYGQPQHF. CDR3 coding DNA: TGTGCCAGCAGTTTAGAGGGCTATGGCCAGCCCCAGCATTTT.

This clonotype occurred many times. The chain has TRBV19 and TRBJ2-5; TRBD1 aligns across 10 bases. This CDR3 has 15 amino acids. The V gene's germline CDR1 is LNHDA and CDR2 SQIVND (reference sequence). V gave up 3 bases and J gave up 2 bases; unmatched junction bases: 3. In DNA form, the CDR3 reads TGTGCCAGTAGTATTGGACAGGGGGTACAAGAGACCCAGTACTTC. Translation gives CASSIGQGVQETQYF.

This sequence joins TRBV12-3 or TRBV12-4 and TRBJ2-1; D unresolved. The CDR3 is 13 amino acids. Deletions cut 8 bases from V and 0 bases from J, with 8 bases between. This CDR3 reads CASLGDSYNEQFF. Here the CDR3 DNA reads TGTGCCAGCCTTGGAGACTCCTACAATGAGCAGTTCTTC.

The rearrangement uses TRBV7-6 and TRBJ1-3; D call uncertain. The CDR3 contains 16 residues. The germline gives CDR1 SGHVS, CDR2 FNYEAQ. V was cut by 5 bases and J by 0 bases, with 14 bases left in between. CDR3 region: CASSPQADSSGNTIYF. The CDR3 DNA is TGTGCCAGCAGCCCCCAGGCGGATTCCTCTGGAAACACCATATATTTT.

There are many counts of this clonotype. This chain uses TRBV18 with TRBJ1-1, with D possibly matching TRBD1 (6 bases). V dropped 2 bases and J dropped 7 bases, with 17 bases sitting between them. The CDR3 extends over 15 amino acids. Germline V gene sequence: CDR1 KGHSH, CDR2 LQKENI. CDR3 region: CASSPGPGVGGEAFF. The CDR3 DNA sequence: TGTGCCAGCTCACCAGGGCCAGGGGTAGGTGGTGAAGCTTTCTTT.